This entry concerns a single T cell receptor beta chain. It has no known antigen specificity. Nothing much larger sits one base from this clone, and base qualities are not available. The record originates from a study of CD8 T cells in ankylosing spondylitis (dated by TCRdb to about 2017). For the wider study: The study set out to find disease-linked TCR variants by profiling T cell receptor beta repertoires in ankylosing spondylitis patients and healthy donors. The full study cohort was made up of about two dozen ankylosing spondylitis patients and some 100 healthy donors. Samples of peripheral blood were taken, and for ankylosing spondylitis patients, synovial fluid was collected as well. Broad study findings and their caveats: Blood from ankylosing spondylitis patients appeared to be characterized by a TCR beta motif composed of eight highly homologous amino acid variants. Some motif variants were previously reported in synovial fluid and blood of reactive arthritis patients, suggesting common disease-initiation mechanisms. A CD8+ phenotype was shown by the disease-linked clones, which were found at relatively low frequencies in peripheral blood. The disease-linked clones were reported as significantly enriched in matched synovial fluid samples from ankylosing spondylitis patients.

The CDR3 has 14 amino acids, counting the end cysteine and phenylalanine. Only the CDR3 portion is preserved as DNA: 42 bases, with reading frame beginning at the first base. Cut back by 2 bases and 3 bases, the V and J ends lie 13 bases apart. The germline V gene encodes CDR1 SQVTM and CDR2 ANQGSEA. Sequencing was carried out with an Illumina HiSeq 2500. Quantitative 5'-RACE with molecular barcodes was the method used to prepare the TCR beta libraries. Under the source paper's analysis protocol: To identify disease-linked TCR variants, a new computational method was used, one built on a probabilistic model of VDJ rearrangement. TCRdb reprocessed the public reads (quality trimming at Q25 with fastp, clone calling with MiXCR) and kept in-frame beta chains. Rows with one shared CDR3 protein collapse into an entry with the most common genes and DNA. What appears here as the V and J calls and clone size reflects TCRdb's work, not the paper's. This sample comprises about 700,000 distinct CDR3 sequences, under 20% of them detected only once. The ten top clones hold approximately 18% of the sample.

Source material: blood, either unsorted or a sorted T cell fraction (not recorded which). This receptor was taken from a male donor with ankylosing spondylitis. Recombination joined TRBV29-1 with TRBJ2-5, with a tentative D gene TRBD1 over 5 matching bases. The nucleotide sequence is TGCAGCGTTGAACCAGGGCTCCATGAAGAGACCCAGTACTTC. This gives the protein CSVEPGLHEETQYF.